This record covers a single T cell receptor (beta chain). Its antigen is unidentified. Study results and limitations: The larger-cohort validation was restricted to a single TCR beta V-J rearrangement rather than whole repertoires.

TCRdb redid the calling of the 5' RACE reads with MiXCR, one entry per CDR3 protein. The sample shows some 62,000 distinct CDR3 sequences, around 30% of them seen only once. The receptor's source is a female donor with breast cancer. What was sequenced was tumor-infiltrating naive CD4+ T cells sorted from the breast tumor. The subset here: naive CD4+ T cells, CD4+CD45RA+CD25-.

The CDR3 DNA reads as TGCAGCGTATACAGGGTGAGAGAGACCCAGTACTTC. Its translation: CSVYRVRETQYF. The genes are TRBV29-1 and TRBJ2-5, with D perhaps TRBD1 (6 bases). Trimming stripped 6 bases from V and 4 bases from J, with 12 bases between. There are 12 residues in the CDR3. Germline CDR1 reads SQVTM; CDR2 reads ANQGSEA.